Below, 18 T cell receptor beta chains from the same sample are listed, as sequenced in a study of T cell responses to AZD1222 COVID-19 vaccine. Sequencing used immunoSEQ multiplex PCR; TCRdb keeps in-frame clones, though not all of them. The sample holds approximately 170,000 clones; 75% to 90% are singletons and the top ten take 6.5% to 7%. The specimen was peripheral blood, collected on day 0 of AZD1222 vaccination. These receptors were obtained from an adult in good health.

The chain combines TRBV28 with TRBJ1-3; 7 nucleotides align to TRBD1. The J segment lost 0 bases and the V segment lost 7 bases, leaving 6 bases of the junction unmatched. Germline V gene sequence: CDR1 MDHEN, CDR2 SYDVKM. This CDR3 spans 15 amino acids. The CDR3 sequence: CASKPTGFSGNTIYF. CDR3 in DNA: TGTGCCAGCAAGCCGACAGGGTTCTCTGGAAACACCATATATTTT.

This clone was seen a few times. CDR3 DNA sequence: TGTGCCAGCACCGGCCTACAGGGGAAAGAGACCCAGTACTTC. Amino acids: CASTGLQGKETQYF. The chain couples TRBV2 to TRBJ2-5, with 7 bases that match TRBD1. The J segment lost 3 bases and the V segment lost 7 bases, leaving 8 bases of the junction unmatched. The CDR3 totals 14 residues. The V gene's germline CDR1 is SNHLY and CDR2 FYNNEI.

This clone was recorded only once. The chain has TRBV19 and TRBJ2-7, with 7 bases fitting TRBD2. The CDR3 covers 14 residues. Germline V gene data show CDR1 as LNHDA and CDR2 as SQIVND (reference sequence). V shed 7 bases and J 4 bases; nucleotides not matched to a gene: 10. This chain's CDR3 is CASKQAGPTYEQYF. The CDR3 DNA sequence: TGTGCCAGTAAACAAGCGGGGCCCACTTACGAGCAGTACTTC.

The rearrangement joins TRBV4-2 to TRBJ1-2, with a tentative D call TRBD1 (6 bases). V dropped 3 bases and J dropped 5 bases, with 13 bases sitting between them. The CDR3 runs to 14 residues. CDR1 and CDR2 (germline): LGHNA, YNFKEQ. CDR3 coding DNA: TGTGCCAGCAGCCAGGGAACAGGGATGTATGGCTACACCTTC. It codes for CASSQGTGMYGYTF.

The chain has TRBV11-2 and TRBJ2-3; perhaps TRBD2 as D (5 bases). The CDR3 has 13 amino acids. Germline V gene sequence: CDR1 SGHAT, CDR2 FQNNGV. Trimming shortened V by 7 bases and J by 6 bases, and 14 bases separated the two germline ends. The CDR3: CASTSGSADTQYF. CDR3 DNA: TGTGCCAGCACCTCGGGTAGCGCGGATACGCAGTATTTT.

The rearrangement links TRBV7-9 to TRBJ2-1; D not certain. The CDR3 runs to 17 residues. The germline CDR1 and CDR2 sequences are SEHNR and FQNEAQ (reference sequence). V lost 1 base and J lost 4, with 17 bases in between. CDR3 nucleotides: TGTGCCAGCAGCTTAGGGTTCGGTGGGCATGAGTACAATGAGCAGTTCTTC. Amino acids: CASSLGFGGHEYNEQFF.

This rearrangement joins TRBV28 to TRBJ2-5, with D unclear. V gave up 3 bases and J gave up 3 bases, with 8 bases separating them. The CDR3 length is 13 residues. CDR1 and CDR2 from the germline V gene are MDHEN and SYDVKM. CDR3 loop: CASSFFNKETQYF. DNA of the CDR3: TGTGCCAGCAGTTTTTTCAACAAAGAGACCCAGTACTTC.

The chain carries TRBV4-1 and TRBJ1-6; D is perhaps TRBD1 (5 bases). Trimming took 3 bases from V and 8 from J, leaving 11 bases between them. This CDR3 has 14 residues. CDR1 is MGHRA, CDR2 YSYEKL, per germline. Here the CDR3 reads CASSQSGLYSPLHF. CDR3 in DNA: TGCGCCAGCAGCCAGTCGGGACTCTATTCACCCCTCCACTTT.

The chain recombines TRBV3-1 (or the pseudogene TRBV3-2) with TRBJ2-7; 7 bases fit TRBD1. V dropped 0 bases and J dropped 4; count of bases not matched to a gene: 3. CDR3 length: 14 amino acids. CDR1 is LGHDT, CDR2 YNNKEL, per germline (reference sequence). This CDR3 is CASSQEGGGYEQYF. CDR3 sequence (DNA): TGTGCCAGCAGCCAAGAAGGGGGCGGTTACGAGCAGTACTTC.

The chain has TRBV19 and TRBJ1-2, with 9 positions matching TRBD1. The germline CDR1 and CDR2 sequences are LNHDA and SQIVND (reference sequence). CDR3 length: 15 amino acids. Germline trimming cut 6 bases from V and 4 bases from J; bases unmatched to any gene: 9. The CDR3 DNA reads as TGTGCCAGTAGCACAATTCCGGACAGGGGCTATGGCTACACCTTC. It encodes CASSTIPDRGYGYTF.

The J gene is TRBJ1-1, the V gene TRBV24-1; D not resolved. Per the germline V gene, CDR1 is KGHDR and CDR2 is SFDVKD. The CDR3 loop spans 10 amino acids. CDR3 bases: TGTGGCATCGGGCAGACTGAAGCTTTCTTT. Its protein product is CGIGQTEAFF.

This clone has more than one count but fewer than ten. The rearrangement uses TRBV28 and TRBJ1-2; 7 bases align to TRBD1. CDR3 length: 14 residues. The V segment lost 1 base and the J segment 4 bases; nucleotides outside the gene matches: 3. CDR1 MDHEN and CDR2 SYDVKM come from the germline V gene. The CDR3 reads CASSLFDRVYGYTF. CDR3 bases: TGTGCCAGCAGTTTATTTGACAGGGTCTATGGCTACACCTTC.

The count of this clone is one. The V call is TRBV21-1, the J call TRBJ2-7; no DNA check was done on the table's D call, TRBD2. TRBV21-1 is labeled a pseudogene. This CDR3 comprises 14 residues. The CDR3 protein is CASSKRRVCYEQYF. For the CDR3, the DNA is TGTGCCAGCAGCAAAAGGAGGGTGTGCTACGAGCAGTACTTC.

This clone was recorded once. J is TRBJ1-4 and V is TRBV27, with D hard to call. CDR3 length: 15 residues. Trimming cost V 5 bases and J 11 bases, with 21 bases left between them. Germline V gene sequence: CDR1 MNHEY, CDR2 SMNVEV (reference sequence). The CDR3 DNA follows: TGTGCCAGCAGTCCGACGACGGGAGGGCTGGCGAAACTGTTTTTT. This sequence encodes CASSPTTGGLAKLFF.

The chain joins TRBV7-8 to TRBJ1-3; D call uncertain. Germline V gives CDR1 SGHVS, CDR2 FQNEAQ. This CDR3 spans 16 amino acids. Between the trimmed V and J ends, which lost 1 base and 0 bases, there was a span of 10 bases. CDR3 sequence (DNA): TGTGCCAGCAGCTTAGTTTTGTCAGCCTCTGGAAACACCATATATTTT. Amino acids: CASSLVLSASGNTIYF.

The sample holds one count of this clone. This chain connects TRBV10-1 to TRBJ1-3; D is ambiguous. Trimming removed 3 bases at V and 3 bases at J, with 9 bases between. The CDR3 extends over 14 amino acids. Germline lookup yields CDR1 WNHNN and CDR2 SYGVQD (reference sequence). CDR3 in DNA: TGCGCCAGCAGTGAATATCGTTTTGGAAACACCATATATTTT. Translation: CASSEYRFGNTIYF.

The rearrangement links TRBV29-1 to TRBJ2-5, with 7 positions matching TRBD1. V lost 7 bases and J lost 4; bases outside the gene matches: 6. The CDR3 extends over 12 amino acids. The V gene's germline CDR1 is SQVTM and CDR2 ANQGSEA. This chain's CDR3 is CSGGTEPETQYF. For the CDR3, the DNA is TGCAGCGGAGGGACAGAACCAGAGACCCAGTACTTC.

The chain recombines TRBV16 with TRBJ1-2, with TRBD1 matching over 7 bases. Germline values: CDR1 KGHSY, CDR2 FQNENV. The CDR3 loop spans 14 amino acids. After removal of 0 bases from V and 6 bases from J, the junction contained 4 bases not matched to a gene. Here the CDR3 reads CASSQSDREDGYTF. DNA for the CDR3: TGTGCCAGCAGCCAATCAGACAGGGAGGATGGCTACACCTTC. The variable domain in full, with the rest retrieved from reference TRBV16 and TRBJ1-2, is GEEVAQTPKHLVRGEGQKAKLYCAPIKGHSYVFWYQQVLKNEFKFLISFQNENVFDETGMPKERFSAKCLPNSPCSLEIQATKLEDSAVYFCASSQSDREDGYTFGSGTRLTVV.